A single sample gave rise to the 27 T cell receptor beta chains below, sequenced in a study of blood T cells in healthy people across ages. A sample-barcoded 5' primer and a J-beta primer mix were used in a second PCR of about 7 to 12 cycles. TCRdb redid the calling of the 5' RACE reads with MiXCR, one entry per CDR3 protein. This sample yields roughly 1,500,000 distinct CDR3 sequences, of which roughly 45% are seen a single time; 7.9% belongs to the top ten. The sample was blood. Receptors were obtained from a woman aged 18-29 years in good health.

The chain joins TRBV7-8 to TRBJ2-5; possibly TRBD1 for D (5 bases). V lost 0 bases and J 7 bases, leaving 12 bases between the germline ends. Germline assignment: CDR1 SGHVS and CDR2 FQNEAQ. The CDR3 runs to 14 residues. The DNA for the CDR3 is TGTGCCAGCAGCTTAGCGGGGCTAGTTGTGACCCAGTACTTC. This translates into CASSLAGLVVTQYF.

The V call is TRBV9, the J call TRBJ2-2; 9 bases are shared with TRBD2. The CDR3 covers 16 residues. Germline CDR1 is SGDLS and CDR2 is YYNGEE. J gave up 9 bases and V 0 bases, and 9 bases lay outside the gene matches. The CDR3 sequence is CASSVVGGLASWELFF. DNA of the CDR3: TGTGCCAGCAGCGTAGTGGGGGGACTAGCCTCCTGGGAGCTGTTTTTT.

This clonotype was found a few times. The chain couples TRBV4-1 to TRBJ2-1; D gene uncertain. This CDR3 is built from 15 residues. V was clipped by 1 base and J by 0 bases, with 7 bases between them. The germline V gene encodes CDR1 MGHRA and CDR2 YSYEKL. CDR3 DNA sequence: TGCGCCAGCAGCCAAGTCTATAGCTCCTACAATGAGCAGTTCTTC. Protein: CASSQVYSSYNEQFF.

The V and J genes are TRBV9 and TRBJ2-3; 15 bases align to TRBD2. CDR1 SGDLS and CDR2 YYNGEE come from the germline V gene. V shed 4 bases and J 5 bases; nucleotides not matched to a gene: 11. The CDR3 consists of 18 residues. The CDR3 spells CASSPGPGLAGGEDTQYF. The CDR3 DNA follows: TGTGCCAGCAGCCCAGGCCCGGGACTAGCGGGGGGTGAAGATACGCAGTATTTT.

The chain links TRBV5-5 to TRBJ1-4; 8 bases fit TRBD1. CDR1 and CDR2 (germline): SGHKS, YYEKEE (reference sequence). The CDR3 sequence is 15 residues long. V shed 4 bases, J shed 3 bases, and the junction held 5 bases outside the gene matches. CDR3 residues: CASSAQGAPNEKLFF. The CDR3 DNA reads TGTGCCAGCAGCGCCCAGGGGGCCCCTAATGAAAAACTGTTTTTT. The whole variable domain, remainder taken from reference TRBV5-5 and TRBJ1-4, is DAGVTQSPTHLIKTRGQQVTLRCSPISGHKSVSWYQQVLGQGPQFIFQYYEKEERGRGNFPDRFSARQFPNYSSELNVNALLLGDSALYLCASSAQGAPNEKLFFGSGTQLSVL.

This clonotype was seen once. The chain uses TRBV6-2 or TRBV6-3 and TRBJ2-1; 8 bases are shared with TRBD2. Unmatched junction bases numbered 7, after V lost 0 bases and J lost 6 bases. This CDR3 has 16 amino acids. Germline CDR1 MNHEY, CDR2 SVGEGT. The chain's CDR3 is CASSYSSGGRSNEQFF. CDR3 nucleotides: TGTGCCAGCAGTTACTCCAGCGGGGGCCGATCCAATGAGCAGTTCTTC.

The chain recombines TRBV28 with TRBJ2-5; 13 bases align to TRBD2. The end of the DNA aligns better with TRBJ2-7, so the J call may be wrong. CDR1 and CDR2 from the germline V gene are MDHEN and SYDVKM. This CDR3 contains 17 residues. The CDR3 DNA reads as TGTGCCAGCAGTTTATTGGGACTAGCGGGAAACAGCGACGAGCAGTACTTC. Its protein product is CASSLLGLAGNSDEQYF.

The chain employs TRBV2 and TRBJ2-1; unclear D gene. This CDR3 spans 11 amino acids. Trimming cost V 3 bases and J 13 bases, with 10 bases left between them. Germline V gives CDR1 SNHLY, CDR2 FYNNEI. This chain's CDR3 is CASSDKETQFF. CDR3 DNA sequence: TGTGCCAGCAGTGATAAAGAGACCCAGTTCTTC. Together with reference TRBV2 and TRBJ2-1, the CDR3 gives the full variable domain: EPEVTQTPSHQVTQMGQEVILRCVPISNHLYFYWYRQILGQKVEFLVSFYNNEISEKSEIFDDQFSVERPDGSNFTLKIRSTKLEDSAMYFCASSDKETQFFGPGTRLTVL.

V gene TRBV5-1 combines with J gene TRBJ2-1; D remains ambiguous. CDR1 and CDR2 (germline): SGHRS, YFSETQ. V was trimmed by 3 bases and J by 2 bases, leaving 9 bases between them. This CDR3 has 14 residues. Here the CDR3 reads CASSSDITYNEQFF. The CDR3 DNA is TGCGCCAGCAGCTCCGACATTACCTACAATGAGCAGTTCTTC. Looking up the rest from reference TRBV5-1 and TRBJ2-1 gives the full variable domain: KAGVTQTPRYLIKTRGQQVTLSCSPISGHRSVSWYQQTPGQGLQFLFEYFSETQRNKGNFPGRFSGRQFSNSRSEMNVSTLELGDSALYLCASSSDITYNEQFFGPGTRLTVL.

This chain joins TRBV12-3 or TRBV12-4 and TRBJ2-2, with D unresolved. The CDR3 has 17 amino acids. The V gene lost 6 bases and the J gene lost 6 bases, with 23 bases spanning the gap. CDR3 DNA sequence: TGTGCCAGCAGACAGTCGCGGCTCGATCGAGGTCCCGGGGAGCTGTTTTTT. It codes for CASRQSRLDRGPGELFF.

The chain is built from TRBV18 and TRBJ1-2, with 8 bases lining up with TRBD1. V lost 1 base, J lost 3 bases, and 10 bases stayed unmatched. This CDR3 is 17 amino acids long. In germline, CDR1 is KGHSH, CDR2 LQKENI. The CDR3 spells CASSPRFTGGEDYGYTF. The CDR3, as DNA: TGTGCCAGCTCACCACGGTTTACAGGGGGTGAAGACTATGGCTACACCTTC. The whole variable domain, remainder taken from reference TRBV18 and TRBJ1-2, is NAGVMQNPRHLVRRRGQEARLRCSPMKGHSHVYWYRQLPEEGLKFMVYLQKENIIDESGMPKERFSAEFPKEGPSILRIQQVVRGDSAAYFCASSPRFTGGEDYGYTFGSGTRLTVV.

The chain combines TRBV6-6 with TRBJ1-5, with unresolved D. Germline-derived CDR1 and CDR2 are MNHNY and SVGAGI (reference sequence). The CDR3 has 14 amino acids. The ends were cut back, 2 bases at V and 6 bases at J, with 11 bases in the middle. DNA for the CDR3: TGTGCCAGCAGTTACGAAGGGTTGAGTCAGCCCCAGCATTTT. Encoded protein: CASSYEGLSQPQHF.

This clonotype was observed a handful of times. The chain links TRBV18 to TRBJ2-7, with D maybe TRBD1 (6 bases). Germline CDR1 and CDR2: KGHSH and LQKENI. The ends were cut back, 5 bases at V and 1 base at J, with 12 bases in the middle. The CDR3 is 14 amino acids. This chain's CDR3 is CASSRDTASYEQYF. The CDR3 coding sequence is TGTGCCAGCTCAAGGGACACTGCTTCCTACGAGCAGTACTTC.

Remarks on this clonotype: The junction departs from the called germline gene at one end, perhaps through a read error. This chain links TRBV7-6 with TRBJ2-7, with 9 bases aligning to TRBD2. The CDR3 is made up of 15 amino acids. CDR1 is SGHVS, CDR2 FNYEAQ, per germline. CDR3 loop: CVSSFPRGGWNEQYF. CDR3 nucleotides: TGTGTCAGCAGCTTCCCGCGGGGGGGTTGGAATGAGCAGTACTTC.

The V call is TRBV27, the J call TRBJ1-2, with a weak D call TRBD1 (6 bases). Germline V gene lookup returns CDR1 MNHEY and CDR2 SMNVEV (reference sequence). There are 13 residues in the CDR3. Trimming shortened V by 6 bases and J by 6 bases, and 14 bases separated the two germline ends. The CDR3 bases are TGTGCCAGCAGAACCACAGGGAATAATGGCTACACCTTC. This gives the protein CASRTTGNNGYTF.

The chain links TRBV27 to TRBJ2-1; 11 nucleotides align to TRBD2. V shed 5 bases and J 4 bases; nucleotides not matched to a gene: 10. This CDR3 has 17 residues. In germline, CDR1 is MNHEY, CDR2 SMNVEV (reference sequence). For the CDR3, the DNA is TGTGCCAGCAGTATAACTAGCGGGAGAACATATTACAATGAGCAGTTCTTC. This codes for CASSITSGRTYYNEQFF.

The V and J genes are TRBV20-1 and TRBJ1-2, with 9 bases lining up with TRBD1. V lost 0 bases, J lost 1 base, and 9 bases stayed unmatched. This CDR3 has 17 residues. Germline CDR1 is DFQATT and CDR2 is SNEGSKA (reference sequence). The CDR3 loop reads CSARDPGQGTHNYGYTF. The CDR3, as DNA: TGCAGTGCTAGAGACCCGGGACAGGGCACCCATAACTATGGCTACACCTTC.

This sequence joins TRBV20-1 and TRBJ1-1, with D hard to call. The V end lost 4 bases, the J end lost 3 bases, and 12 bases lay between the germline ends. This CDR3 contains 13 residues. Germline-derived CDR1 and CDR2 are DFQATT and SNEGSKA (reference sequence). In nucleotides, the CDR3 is TGCAGTGCTACCTCCGGGGTGGACACTGAAGCTTTCTTT. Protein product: CSATSGVDTEAFF.

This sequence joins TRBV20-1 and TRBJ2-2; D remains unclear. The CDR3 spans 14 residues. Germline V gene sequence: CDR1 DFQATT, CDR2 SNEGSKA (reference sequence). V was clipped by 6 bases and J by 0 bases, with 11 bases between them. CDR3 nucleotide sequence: TGCAGTGCCAGTGATCGACCGAACACCGGGGAGCTGTTTTTT. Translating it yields CSASDRPNTGELFF.

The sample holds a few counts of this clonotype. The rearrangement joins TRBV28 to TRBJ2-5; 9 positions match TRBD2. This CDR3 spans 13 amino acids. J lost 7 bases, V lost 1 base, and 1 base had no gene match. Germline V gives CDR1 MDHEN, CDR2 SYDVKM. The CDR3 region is CASSLLAGATQYF. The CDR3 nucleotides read TGTGCCAGCAGTTTATTAGCGGGGGCGACCCAGTACTTC.

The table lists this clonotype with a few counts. The CDR3 loop is CASSESSTYGYTF. The CDR3 DNA reads as TGCGCCAGCAGTGAGTCGTCCACCTATGGCTACACCTTC. The chain is built from TRBV10-1 and TRBJ1-2; D uncertain. V lost 0 bases, J lost 4 bases, and 6 bases lay in between. Germline V gene data show CDR1 as WNHNN and CDR2 as SYGVQD (reference sequence). The CDR3 has 13 amino acids.

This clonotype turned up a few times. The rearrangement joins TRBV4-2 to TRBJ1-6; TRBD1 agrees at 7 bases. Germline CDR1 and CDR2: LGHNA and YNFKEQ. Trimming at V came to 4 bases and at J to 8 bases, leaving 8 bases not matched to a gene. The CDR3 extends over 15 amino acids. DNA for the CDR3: TGTGCCAGCAGCCTAGGGGGCACTGGTGATTCACCCCTCCACTTT. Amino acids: CASSLGGTGDSPLHF.

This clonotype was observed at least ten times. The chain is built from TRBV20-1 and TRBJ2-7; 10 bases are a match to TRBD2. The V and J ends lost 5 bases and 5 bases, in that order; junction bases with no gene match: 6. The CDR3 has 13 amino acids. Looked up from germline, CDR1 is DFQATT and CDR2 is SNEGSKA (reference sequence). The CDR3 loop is CSAPTSGSHEQYF. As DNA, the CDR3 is TGCAGTGCTCCGACTAGCGGGTCCCACGAGCAGTACTTC.

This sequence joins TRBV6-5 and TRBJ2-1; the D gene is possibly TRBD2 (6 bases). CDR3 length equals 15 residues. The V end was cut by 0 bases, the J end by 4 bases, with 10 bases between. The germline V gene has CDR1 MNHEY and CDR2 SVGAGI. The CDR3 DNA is TGTGCCAGCAGTTACTCGGCGGGGATATACAATGAGCAGTTCTTC. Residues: CASSYSAGIYNEQFF.

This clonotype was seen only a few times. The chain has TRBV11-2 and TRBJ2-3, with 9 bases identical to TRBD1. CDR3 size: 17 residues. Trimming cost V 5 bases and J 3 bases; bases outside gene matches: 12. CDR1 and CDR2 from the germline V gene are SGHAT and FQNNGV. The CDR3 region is CASSPDRGPTMTDTQYF. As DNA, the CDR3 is TGTGCCAGCAGCCCGGACAGGGGCCCGACGATGACAGATACGCAGTATTTT.

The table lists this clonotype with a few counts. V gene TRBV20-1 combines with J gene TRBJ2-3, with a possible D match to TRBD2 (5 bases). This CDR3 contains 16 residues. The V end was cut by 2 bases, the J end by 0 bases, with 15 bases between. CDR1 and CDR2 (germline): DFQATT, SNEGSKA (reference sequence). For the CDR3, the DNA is TGCAGTGCTAGACCCCCCCTTACGGGGAGCACAGATACGCAGTATTTT. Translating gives CSARPPLTGSTDTQYF.

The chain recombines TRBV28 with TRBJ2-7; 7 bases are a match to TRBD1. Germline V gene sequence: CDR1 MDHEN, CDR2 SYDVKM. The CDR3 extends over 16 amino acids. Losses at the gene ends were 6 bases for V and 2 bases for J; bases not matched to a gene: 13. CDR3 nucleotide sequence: TGTGCCAGCAGCCCCGGCCCAAACAGGGGAACCTACGAGCAGTACTTC. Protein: CASSPGPNRGTYEQYF.